This T cell receptor beta chain was sequenced during a study of naive and memory T cell subsets. Study observations and caveats: A few larger clonotypes appeared in naive repertoires, especially CD8, possibly memory cells re-expressing CD45RA.

This clonotype has at least ten counts. The target antigen is unknown. The CDR3 is made up of 14 amino acids. After removal of 6 bases from V and 1 base from J, the junction contained 4 bases not matched to a gene. Per germline, CDR1 MNHEY and CDR2 SVGAGI. An equimolar mix of two oligonucleotides served as the beta constant-region primer for TRBC1 and TRBC2. Four rounds of PCR amplified the ligated cDNA using nested alpha and beta constant-region primers plus SP2. TCRdb re-called the UMI-ligation and nested PCR reads through MiXCR, storing one row per CDR3 protein. This sample has 150,000 or so distinct CDR3 sequences, with over 20% found just once.

The sequence was collected from a human donor in good health. This sequence joins TRBV6-5 and TRBJ2-5; 8 nucleotides agree with TRBD1. The specimen sequenced was naive CD4+ T cells from blood. The CDR3 DNA follows: TGTGCCAGCAGGCCAGACAGGGGCCAAGAGACCCAGTACTTC. It translates to CASRPDRGQETQYF.